Presented here are 24 T cell receptor beta chains from one specimen sequenced in a study of PD-1 blockade in classical Hodgkin lymphoma. Brentuximab vedotin exposure varied among the patients, all of whom had relapsed after autologous stem cell transplantation. Sequencing used immunoSEQ multiplex PCR; TCRdb keeps in-frame clones, though not all of them. The table lists almost 100,000 clones, around nine tenths of them singletons. The starting material was peripheral blood mononuclear cells (PBMCs), obtained at baseline. The receptors shown here come from a human donor with classical Hodgkin lymphoma.

This clone was counted only a few times. J is TRBJ2-4 and V is TRBV28, with TRBD1 identical over 7 bases. The CDR3 contains 11 residues. J gave up 14 bases and V 1 base, and 2 bases lay outside the gene matches. Per the germline V gene, CDR1 is MDHEN and CDR2 is SYDVKM. CDR3 sequence: CASSLSGTEYF. CDR3 DNA: TGTGCCAGCAGTTTATCGGGGACAGAGTACTTC.

This chain joins TRBV30 and TRBJ2-7, with D possibly matching TRBD1 (6 bases). V gave up 2 bases and J gave up 7 bases, with 12 bases separating them. The CDR3 loop spans 12 amino acids. CDR1 and CDR2 (germline): GTSNPN, SVGIG (reference sequence). CDR3 residues: CAWSPGQQEQYF. CDR3 DNA: TGTGCCTGGAGTCCCGGACAGCAAGAGCAGTACTTC.

This clone was counted a few times. The CDR3 sequence is CASSLGVTDTQYF. The CDR3 nucleotides are TGTGCCAGCAGTTTAGGTGTTACAGATACGCAGTATTTT. V gene TRBV27 combines with J gene TRBJ2-3; D is uncertain. The V gene lost 2 bases and the J gene lost 3 bases, with 6 bases spanning the gap. Germline loops: CDR1 MNHEY, CDR2 SMNVEV (reference sequence). This CDR3 comprises 13 residues.

The chain employs TRBV5-4 and TRBJ2-1; 10 bases are a match to TRBD2. This CDR3 comprises 19 residues. The germline CDR1 and CDR2 sequences are SGHNT and YYREEE (reference sequence). V was clipped by 2 bases and J by 2 bases; unmatched bases: 13. The CDR3 protein is CASSFMARLAGVTYNEQFF. The CDR3 nucleotides read TGTGCCAGCAGCTTTATGGCTCGGCTAGCGGGAGTAACCTACAATGAGCAGTTCTTC.

This chain joins TRBV5-1 and TRBJ2-7; perhaps TRBD2 as D (6 bases). V was trimmed by 4 bases and J by 5 bases, leaving 25 bases between them. In germline, CDR1 is SGHRS, CDR2 YFSETQ. CDR3 length equals 17 residues. The CDR3 coding sequence is TGCGCCAGCAGCACCGAGGGACCCCGAAATGGAGGGAACGAGCAGTACTTC. Translating it yields CASSTEGPRNGGNEQYF.

The chain recombines TRBV15 with TRBJ1-2; D gene ambiguous. The V and J ends lost 3 bases and 2 bases respectively, with 10 bases between them. The V gene's germline CDR1 is LNHNV and CDR2 YYDKDF (reference sequence). This CDR3 spans 14 amino acids. CDR3 region: CATSRTNKNYGYTF. Written as DNA, the CDR3 is TGTGCCACCAGCAGGACAAATAAGAACTATGGCTACACCTTC.

This clone turned up a few times. The chain recombines TRBV30 with TRBJ1-4; 9 nucleotides align to TRBD1. The CDR3 has 16 residues. V lost 8 bases, J lost 7 bases, and 17 bases stayed unmatched. Per the germline V gene, CDR1 is GTSNPN and CDR2 is SVGIG (reference sequence). This CDR3 reads CALDSHATGGLEKLFF. The CDR3 DNA reads TGTGCCCTGGACTCCCATGCGACAGGGGGGCTTGAAAAACTGTTTTTT.

The genes are TRBV30 and TRBJ1-2; D is possibly TRBD1 (5 bases). Germline V CDR1 and CDR2: GTSNPN, SVGIG (reference sequence). The CDR3 is 15 residues long. V shed 4 bases and J shed 2 bases, with 17 bases lying between them. CDR3 DNA sequence: TGTGCCTGGACCGACACACTGACAGTGAACTATGGCTACACCTTC. Translated: CAWTDTLTVNYGYTF.

This chain links TRBV30 with TRBJ1-2; D unresolved. Germline CDR1 reads GTSNPN; CDR2 reads SVGIG (reference sequence). CDR3 length: 14 amino acids. The germline V and J ends were trimmed by 2 bases and 1 base, with 11 bases remaining between them. The CDR3 spells CAWSTGSFNYGYTF. CDR3 DNA sequence: TGTGCCTGGAGTACCGGCAGCTTTAACTATGGCTACACCTTC.

The chain recombines TRBV18 with TRBJ2-2; perhaps D is TRBD1 or TRBD2 (5 bases each). The V gene lost 3 bases and the J gene lost 9 bases, with 17 bases spanning the gap. Germline-derived CDR1 and CDR2 are KGHSH and LQKENI. This CDR3 comprises 15 residues. CDR3 amino acids: CASSPRGPGDRELFF. The CDR3 nucleotides are TGTGCCAGCTCACCTAGGGGACCCGGGGACCGGGAGCTGTTTTTT.

CDR3 amino acids: CASSLRTSGDTDTQYF. CDR3 DNA sequence: TGTGCCAGCTCACTTCGGACTAGCGGGGACACAGATACGCAGTATTTT. This chain links TRBV18 with TRBJ2-3; 12 bases align to TRBD2. The germline gives CDR1 KGHSH, CDR2 LQKENI. V shed 4 bases, J shed 2 bases, and the junction held 4 bases outside the gene matches. The CDR3 loop spans 16 amino acids.

In this sample, this clone turned up a few times. J is TRBJ1-5 and V is TRBV27; D may be TRBD1 (6 bases). The CDR3 covers 14 residues. Germline V gene lookup returns CDR1 MNHEY and CDR2 SMNVEV (reference sequence). Deletions cut 2 bases from V and 7 bases from J, with 12 bases between. CDR3 DNA sequence: TGTGCCAGCAGTTTACAGGGGAGCGGGCAGCCCCAGCATTTT. Residues: CASSLQGSGQPQHF.

The chain is built from TRBV6-1 and TRBJ2-5; possible D gene TRBD2, 6 bases. Germline CDR1 MNHNS, CDR2 SASEGT. V lost 6 bases, J lost 5 bases, and 19 bases lay in between. The CDR3 contains 15 residues. The CDR3: CASSETAGIMETQYF. In DNA, the CDR3 is TGTGCCAGCAGCGAAACAGCGGGTATAATGGAGACCCAGTACTTC.

This chain joins TRBV7-2 and TRBJ2-2; 10 bases fit TRBD1. The CDR3 is made up of 15 amino acids. The germline gives CDR1 SGHTA, CDR2 FQGNSA. V trimming: 6 bases; J trimming: 3 bases; junction bases outside the gene matches: 4. DNA for the CDR3: TGTGCCAGCAGACGACAGGGGGCTGACACCGGGGAGCTGTTTTTT. Protein sequence: CASRRQGADTGELFF. Supplemented by reference TRBV7-2 and TRBJ2-2, the full variable domain reads GAGVSQSPSNKVTEKGKDVELRCDPISGHTALYWYRQSLGQGLEFLIYFQGNSAPDKSGLPSDRFSAERTGGSVSTLTIQRTQQEDSAVYLCASRRQGADTGELFFGEGSRLTVL.

The rearrangement links TRBV27 to TRBJ2-1; D not resolved. The V end was cut by 6 bases, the J end by 6 bases, with 24 bases between. CDR1 is MNHEY and CDR2 is SMNVEV in the germline V gene (reference sequence). This CDR3 is built from 17 residues. CDR3 amino acids: CASSPPSVRDSGNEQFF. The CDR3 region has the DNA TGTGCCAGCAGCCCCCCATCCGTAAGGGATTCGGGCAATGAGCAGTTCTTC.

The genes are TRBV2 and TRBJ2-1; D possibly matches TRBD1 or TRBD2 (5 bases each). The CDR3 is 11 amino acids. The germline V gene encodes CDR1 SNHLY and CDR2 FYNNEI. V was pared by 8 bases and J by 13 bases, with 15 bases between. CDR3 nucleotide sequence: TGTGCCAGCTCCCCTCGGGGCCTACAGTTCTTC. Translating gives CASSPRGLQFF.

V usage is TRBV11-2 and J usage is TRBJ1-3; D uncertain. CDR1 and CDR2 from the germline V gene are SGHAT and FQNNGV. V was pared by 2 bases and J by 2 bases, with 10 bases between. This CDR3 is 15 amino acids long. The CDR3 loop is CASSLFGDPGNTIYF. In DNA, the CDR3 is TGTGCCAGCAGCTTATTCGGGGATCCTGGAAACACCATATATTTT.

The chain uses TRBV6-4 and TRBJ2-7; TRBD1 matches 7 bases. The CDR3 is 16 amino acids. V lost 0 bases to trimming and J lost 2 bases; unmatched junction nucleotides: 7. CDR1 is MRHNA and CDR2 is SNTAGT in the germline V gene. CDR3 DNA: TGTGCCAGCAGTGACTCGACGGACAGGATTACCTACGAGCAGTACTTC. It is translated as CASSDSTDRITYEQYF.

The V and J genes are TRBV4-1 and TRBJ2-6, with TRBD1 matching over 10 bases. Per the germline V gene, CDR1 is MGHRA and CDR2 is YSYEKL. The CDR3 has 20 residues. Trimming at V came to 5 bases and at J to 4 bases, leaving 17 bases not matched to a gene. CDR3 loop: CASSTRQGAPPVGGANVLTF. DNA for the CDR3: TGCGCCAGCAGCACCCGACAGGGGGCGCCCCCTGTGGGGGGGGCCAACGTCCTGACTTTC.

A single count supports this clone. The chain employs TRBV6-4 and TRBJ2-7, with D possibly TRBD2 on 6 matching bases. In germline, CDR1 is MRHNA, CDR2 SNTAGT. The CDR3 contains 18 residues. The V gene lost 2 bases and the J gene lost 1 base, with 21 bases spanning the gap. The CDR3 spells CASSDPNLHSGPSYEQYF. CDR3 sequence (DNA): TGTGCCAGCAGTGACCCAAACCTACATAGCGGTCCTTCCTACGAGCAGTACTTC.

This sequence joins TRBV6-1 and TRBJ1-1, with 8 bases fitting TRBD1. This CDR3 has 15 residues. CDR1 and CDR2 (germline): MNHNS, SASEGT. V was clipped by 7 bases and J by 2 bases; unmatched bases: 9. As DNA, the CDR3 is TGTGCCAGCATTCAGGGGGCTGGGAAAAACACTGAAGCTTTCTTT. Amino acid sequence: CASIQGAGKNTEAFF.

The chain recombines TRBV19 with TRBJ1-1; 9 nucleotides line up with TRBD1. This CDR3 is built from 14 residues. In germline, CDR1 is LNHDA, CDR2 SQIVND (reference sequence). Trimming removed 7 bases from V and 4 bases from J; junction bases left unmatched: 7. In DNA, the CDR3 is TGTGCCAGTAAGGCCGGGACAGGGCGCACTGAAGCTTTCTTT. It yields the protein CASKAGTGRTEAFF.

CDR3 region: CASSQQTQETQYF. The CDR3 coding sequence is TGTGCCAGCAGCCAACAGACCCAAGAGACCCAGTACTTC. This chain joins TRBV11-3 and TRBJ2-5, with D unclear. This CDR3 region has 13 residues. Germline loops: CDR1 SGHNT, CDR2 YENEEA. The V end was cut by 5 bases, the J end by 1 base, with 8 bases between.

This chain uses TRBV29-1 with TRBJ2-7; 7 nucleotides match TRBD2. The CDR3 has 14 residues. The junction had 8 bases not matched to a gene; V was cut back by 4 bases and J by 2 bases. Germline V gene sequence: CDR1 SQVTM, CDR2 ANQGSEA. The CDR3, as DNA: TGCAGCGTTGGTGGGTCTAGCGGCGCCTACGAGCAGTACTTC. Amino acids: CSVGGSSGAYEQYF.